This T cell receptor (beta chain) is from a study of T-cell reconstitution after alpha-beta-depleted transplantation in children. The study's findings and limits: T-cell numbers and diversity one year post-transplant derived largely from freshly generated T cells. Alpha-beta T cells present about two months after transplant were reported to originate from several hundred expanded graft clones.

A library of TCRbeta sequences, prepared with unique molecular identifiers, was generated. One entry per CDR3 protein results from TCRdb running MiXCR on the PCR reads. Of 250,000 or so distinct CDR3 sequences listed, 20% to 30% were seen once; the top ten hold 4% to 6%. To note about this clonotype: Antigen: not known.

The TCR comes from a female patient between 2 and 15 years old who had a stem cell transplant for congenital amegakaryocytic thrombocytopenia, so the T cells may come from the graft donor. Sequenced material: PBMCs, mostly from graft donor cells, taken 360 days after TCRalphabeta/CD19-depleted stem cell transplant.

This CDR3 reads CASSWTPQQGARQYGYTF. The CDR3, as DNA: TGTGCCAGCAGTTGGACCCCGCAACAGGGGGCAAGGCAATATGGCTACACCTTC. The chain couples TRBV6-5 to TRBJ1-2, with 9 bases lining up with TRBD1. This CDR3 contains 18 residues. V lost 4 bases, J lost 5 bases, and 17 bases stayed unmatched. The germline gives CDR1 MNHEY, CDR2 SVGAGI.